The entry below gives a single T cell receptor (beta chain) sequence along with its context. This receptor's antigen is unknown. Per-nucleotide qualities are absent, and no much larger clonotype sits a single base away. Thawed unstimulated PBMCs were stained for CD3, CD4 and CD8 and FACS-sorted into CD3+CD4+ and CD3+CD8+ populations. Each of the 8 studied subjects was randomized to immunosuppression withdrawal. The Qiagen DNeasy Blood and Tissue Kit was used for genomic DNA isolation. CDR1 and CDR2 are drawn from the germline V gene: SGHAT, FQNNGV. The CDR3 starts with the cysteine, ends with the phenylalanine, and has 17 residues. Of the read, only the CDR3 DNA is kept; its 51 bases are in frame from base 1. Deletion took 1 base off V and 6 bases off J, with a span of 18 bases between the germline ends. The data originate from a study of T cell clones after liver transplantation (dated by TCRdb to about 2019). Some background on the complete study: The samples were obtained from ITN030ST, a randomized trial that attempted immunosuppression withdrawal within 2 years after liver transplantation. A cohort of 8 liver transplant recipients was studied, of whom 3 were classified as tolerant and 5 as non-tolerant. As an antigen-independent comparator for the donor-reactive sequences, third party-reactive TCRbeta sequences from pre-transplant MLRs were identified as well. Until randomization at 12-24 months post-transplant, subjects were given standard immunosuppression, with no induction therapy. Blood samples were taken pre-transplant, pre-randomization before withdrawal, and post-randomization after full withdrawal or failed withdrawal. Tolerance meant complete immunosuppression withdrawal for at least one year without liver enzymes rising beyond twice the upper limit of normal. Three of the eight recipients were HCV-positive; the others were transplanted for non-autoimmune, non-viral indications. Donor-reactive T cell clones were identified by TCRbeta sequencing after a pre-transplant mixed lymphocyte reaction and then tracked in post-transplant blood.

Summary of the overall study and its limitations: After accounting for repertoire turnover, donor-reactive detection was significantly reduced in 7 of 8 subjects for CD4 and 8 of 8 for CD8. Circulating donor-reactive CD4 TCRbeta sequences fell significantly post-transplant in 5 of 8 subjects, irrespective of tolerance or HCV status. Because allograft tissue specimens were not available, migration of donor-reactive T cells into the graft, rather than deletion, may have occurred. In two subjects, low numbers of available donor cells limited the measurable donor-reactive repertoire. Conclusions were preliminary, limited by small, heterogeneous patient numbers and non-standardized post-transplant time points. Donor-reactive sequences declined more than third party-reactive ones, suggesting partial antigen-specific deletion unrelated to withdrawal success.

High-throughput TCRbeta CDR3 sequencing of frozen genomic DNA was performed by immunoSEQ, including PCR amplification, mapping, bias correction and internal controls. The authors processed their data as follows. Productive rearrangements were kept, and unique TCRbeta sequences were defined by CDR3 nucleotide sequence plus V and J gene. For classification of a sequence as donor-reactive, at least 5-fold expansion in CFSE-low cells relative to unstimulated pre-transplant cells and a frequency of at least 0.01% were required. Per-subject minimum frequency thresholds, based on the lowest-template unstimulated sample, ensured at least 90% detection power. Jensen-Shannon divergence between the top 1000 TCRbeta sequences post- versus pre-transplant served as the measure of repertoire turnover. Two-sided Fisher's exact tests were used to test for changes in the detection of donor-reactive sequences. Held by TCRdb, this immuneACCESS table contains in-frame sequences only and omits some clones. Under half of the omission traces to an unresolved V gene where checked; the cause of the rest is unknown. The V and J calls and clone size are taken from that table; D and trimming were inferred from the DNA. Present in this sample are 75,000 to 95,000 clones, around 78% of which were seen just once. The ten largest make up about 2.5% of the sample.

In this chain, TRBV11-2 is recombined with TRBJ2-2, with no reliable assignment of the D segment. This TCR derives from a human patient who received a liver transplant. After a transplant, the graft donor may have provided part of the T cells. The input for sequencing was CD4+ T cells from blood, taken at the 22-month timepoint. The nucleotide sequence is TGTGCCAGCAGCTTAGTTGGTCTCGTGGGTAAACCCGGGGAGCTGTTTTTT. This translates into CASSLVGLVGKPGELFF. The variable domain in full, with residues beyond the CDR3 obtained from the reference TRBV11-2 and TRBJ2-2 genes, is EAGVAQSPRYKIIEKRQSVAFWCNPISGHATLYWYQQILGQGPKLLIQFQNNGVVDDSQLPKDRFSAERLKGVDSTLKIQPAKLEDSAVYLCASSLVGLVGKPGELFFGEGSRLTVL.